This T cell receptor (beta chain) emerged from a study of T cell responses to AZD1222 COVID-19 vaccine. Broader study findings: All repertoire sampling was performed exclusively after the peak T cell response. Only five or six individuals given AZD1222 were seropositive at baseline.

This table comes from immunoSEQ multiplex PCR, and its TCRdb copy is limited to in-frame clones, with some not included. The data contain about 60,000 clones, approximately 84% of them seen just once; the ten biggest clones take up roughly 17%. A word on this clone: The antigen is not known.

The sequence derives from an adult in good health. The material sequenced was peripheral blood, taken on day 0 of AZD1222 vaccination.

For the CDR3, the DNA is TGTGCCAGCAGCAACCCAGACATATTAGTGGCGGGCGAGCAGTACTTC. This encodes CASSNPDILVAGEQYF. The chain links TRBV7-6 to TRBJ2-7; D perhaps matches TRBD2 (5 bases). This CDR3 comprises 16 residues. V lost 5 bases, J lost 6 bases, and 23 bases lay in between. Germline lookup yields CDR1 SGHVS and CDR2 FNYEAQ. The variable domain in full, with the rest retrieved from reference TRBV7-6 and TRBJ2-7, is GAGVSQSPRYKVTKRGQDVALRCDPISGHVSLYWYRQALGQGPEFLTYFNYEAQQDKSGLPNDRFSAERPEGSISTLTIQRTEQRDSAMYRCASSNPDILVAGEQYFGPGTRLTVT.